Listed below are T cell receptor beta chains from one sample, sequenced in a study of response to subunit inactivated influenza vaccine. Via MiXCR, TCRdb re-called the RT-PCR reads, giving one row per CDR3 protein. Here the sample spans 430,000 or so distinct CDR3 sequences, 9.5% to 12% being singletons. The sample consisted of PBMCs from blood, taken about 40 days after vaccination. Receptors were obtained from a man between 50 and 59 years old who received an inactivated influenza vaccine. The CDR3 runs from the conserved cysteine through the conserved F or W. D genes are given only for firm matches. Clone size, where shown, is once, few, many, or a class for clones that have expanded.

CDR3 DNA: TGTGCCAGCAGCCGAGATCTAGCGGGTAGTGGATCCAAAAACATTCAGTACTTC
CDR3 protein: CASSRDLAGSGSKNIQYF
D gene: TRBD2
J gene: TRBJ2-4
clone size: .
V gene: TRBV11-2

CDR3 DNA: TGTGCCAGCAGCTTGGGGAGGTTGATGAACACTGAAGCTTTCTTT
CDR3 protein: CASSLGRLMNTEAFF
D gene: .
J gene: TRBJ1-1
clone size: many
V gene: TRBV5-5

CDR3 DNA: TGTGCCAGCAGCGTAGCGGGAGGGGTTTCGGATGAGCAGTTCTTC
CDR3 protein: CASSVAGGVSDEQFF
D gene: TRBD2
J gene: TRBJ2-1
clone size: many
V gene: TRBV11-2

CDR3 DNA: TGTGCCAGCAGTTTCCCCCACCGGCCTTTTGCTAACTATGGCTACACCTTC
CDR3 protein: CASSFPHRPFANYGYTF
D gene: .
J gene: TRBJ1-2
clone size: few
V gene: TRBV12-3/TRBV12-4

CDR3 DNA: TGTGCCAGCCGGTTTGACTCTGGGGCCAACGTCCTGACTTTC
CDR3 protein: CASRFDSGANVLTF
D gene: .
J gene: TRBJ2-6
clone size: .
V gene: TRBV6-2/TRBV6-3

CDR3 DNA: TGCAGTGCTACTACAGGGGCTGATCAGCCCCAGCATTTT
CDR3 protein: CSATTGADQPQHF
D gene: TRBD1
J gene: TRBJ1-5
clone size: few
V gene: TRBV20-1

CDR3 DNA: TGTGCCAGCAGTCCACTAGCGGGAGGTGTTGAGCAGTTCTTC
CDR3 protein: CASSPLAGGVEQFF
D gene: TRBD2
J gene: TRBJ2-1
clone size: few
V gene: TRBV12-3/TRBV12-4

CDR3 DNA: TGCAGTGCTCTCCGACAGGGGAAGAACCCTGGGGCCAACGTCCTGACTTTC
CDR3 protein: CSALRQGKNPGANVLTF
D gene: TRBD1
J gene: TRBJ2-6
clone size: .
V gene: TRBV20-1

CDR3 DNA: TGTGCCAGCAGCTTAGACCTCGACACAGGGGACTACACCATATATTTT
CDR3 protein: CASSLDLDTGDYTIYF
D gene: TRBD1
J gene: TRBJ1-3
clone size: .
V gene: TRBV11-3

CDR3 DNA: TGCAGTGCCCACAGGGGCTACGAGCAGTACTTC
CDR3 protein: CSAHRGYEQYF
D gene: TRBD1
J gene: TRBJ2-7
clone size: many
V gene: TRBV20-1

CDR3 DNA: TGCGCCAGCAGCCAATCTCTAGCGGGGAGAGAGACCCAGTACTTC
CDR3 protein: CASSQSLAGRETQYF
D gene: TRBD2
J gene: TRBJ2-5
clone size: few
V gene: TRBV4-3

CDR3 DNA: TGCAGTGCTAAGGAGGGGGCCAAAAACATTCAGTACTTC
CDR3 protein: CSAKEGAKNIQYF
D gene: .
J gene: TRBJ2-4
clone size: many
V gene: TRBV20-1

CDR3 DNA: TGCGCCAGCAGCCAGCTGTACGGCCAGAGCAATCAGCCCCAGCATTTT
CDR3 protein: CASSQLYGQSNQPQHF
D gene: .
J gene: TRBJ1-5
clone size: many
V gene: TRBV4-3

CDR3 DNA: TGTGCCACCAGTGATTTGCGTCAGGGGACCTACAATGAGCAGTTCTTC
CDR3 protein: CATSDLRQGTYNEQFF
D gene: .
J gene: TRBJ2-1
clone size: .
V gene: TRBV24-1

CDR3 DNA: TGCGCCAGCAGCCAAGATTGGGCAGGGAGGACTGAAGCTTTCTTT
CDR3 protein: CASSQDWAGRTEAFF
D gene: .
J gene: TRBJ1-1
clone size: many
V gene: TRBV4-1

CDR3 DNA: TGTGCCAGCAGTTTTCAGTTCCCATACGAGCAGTACTTC
CDR3 protein: CASSFQFPYEQYF
D gene: .
J gene: TRBJ2-7
clone size: .
V gene: TRBV7-2

CDR3 DNA: TGTGCCAGCAGCCCCCGAGGACGGGTTAATGAGCAGTTCTTC
CDR3 protein: CASSPRGRVNEQFF
D gene: .
J gene: TRBJ2-1
clone size: .
V gene: TRBV3-1

CDR3 DNA: TGTGCCAGCAGCCCCCGGGGACTAGCGGCTGATCAAGAGACCCAGTACTTC
CDR3 protein: CASSPRGLAADQETQYF
D gene: TRBD2
J gene: TRBJ2-5
clone size: many
V gene: TRBV5-5

CDR3 DNA: TGTGCCAGCAGCCTGACAGGGACCCCCTACGAGCAGTACTTC
CDR3 protein: CASSLTGTPYEQYF
D gene: TRBD1
J gene: TRBJ2-7
clone size: many
V gene: TRBV12-3/TRBV12-4

CDR3 DNA: TGTGCCAGCAGGGTGAATGAAGCCTACGAGCAGTACTTC
CDR3 protein: CASRVNEAYEQYF
D gene: .
J gene: TRBJ2-7
clone size: .
V gene: TRBV6-2/TRBV6-3

CDR3 DNA: TGCAGTGCTAGTCGTGGGGGCGCGAGCAATCAGCCCCAGCATTTT
CDR3 protein: CSASRGGASNQPQHF
D gene: .
J gene: TRBJ1-5
clone size: .
V gene: TRBV20-1

CDR3 DNA: TGCGCCAGCAGCTTGGCTAGGGTCGACACCGGGGAGCTGTTTTTT
CDR3 protein: CASSLARVDTGELFF
D gene: .
J gene: TRBJ2-2
clone size: few
V gene: TRBV5-1

CDR3 DNA: TGCAGTGCTAGAGACCTAAGTAACCCCTACGAGCAGTACTTC
CDR3 protein: CSARDLSNPYEQYF
D gene: .
J gene: TRBJ2-7
clone size: few
V gene: TRBV20-1

CDR3 DNA: TGCGCCAGCAGCCTCAATACTGGCCAAGAGACCCAGTACTTC
CDR3 protein: CASSLNTGQETQYF
D gene: .
J gene: TRBJ2-5
clone size: .
V gene: TRBV5-1

CDR3 DNA: TGTGCCAGCAGCTTAGAATTGGTGGGCAATGAGCAGTTCTTC
CDR3 protein: CASSLELVGNEQFF
D gene: .
J gene: TRBJ2-1
clone size: .
V gene: TRBV11-3

CDR3 DNA: TGCAGTGCTAGCGGGGGTATTCGTTACAATGAGCAGTTCTTC
CDR3 protein: CSASGGIRYNEQFF
D gene: .
J gene: TRBJ2-1
clone size: .
V gene: TRBV20-1

CDR3 DNA: TGTGACAGCACTTTGTTCGGGGATAGCAATCAGCCCCAGCATTTT
CDR3 protein: CDSTLFGDSNQPQHF
D gene: .
J gene: TRBJ1-5
clone size: .
V gene: TRBV12-3/TRBV12-4

CDR3 DNA: TGTGCCAGCAGTTTCGCAGGGGCCCTTGGAGAGACCCAGTACTTC
CDR3 protein: CASSFAGALGETQYF
D gene: .
J gene: TRBJ2-5
clone size: many
V gene: TRBV27

CDR3 DNA: TGTGCCAGCAGTCCAACAGGGACAACTAATGAAAAACTGTTTTTT
CDR3 protein: CASSPTGTTNEKLFF
D gene: .
J gene: TRBJ1-4
clone size: .
V gene: TRBV12-3/TRBV12-4

CDR3 DNA: TGTGCCAGCAGCCTCCTCCAACACGGGATCCAGTACTTC
CDR3 protein: CASSLLQHGIQYF
D gene: .
J gene: TRBJ2-5
clone size: few
V gene: TRBV28

CDR3 DNA: TGTGCCAGCAGCGCCAGGGTTTCTAATGAAAAACTGTTTTTT
CDR3 protein: CASSARVSNEKLFF
D gene: .
J gene: TRBJ1-4
clone size: .
V gene: TRBV7-2

CDR3 DNA: TGCAGTGCTAGAGATAGGGTCCTGTCCTACAATGAGCAGTTCTTC
CDR3 protein: CSARDRVLSYNEQFF
D gene: .
J gene: TRBJ2-1
clone size: .
V gene: TRBV20-1

CDR3 DNA: TGTGCCAGCTCACCGAATCAGCAGGGCGCGGAGACCCAGTACTTC
CDR3 protein: CASSPNQQGAETQYF
D gene: .
J gene: TRBJ2-5
clone size: few
V gene: TRBV18

CDR3 DNA: TGCGCCAGCAGCCCAGTCCCTCAGGGGGGCTACACCTTC
CDR3 protein: CASSPVPQGGYTF
D gene: .
J gene: TRBJ1-2
clone size: .
V gene: TRBV5-1

CDR3 DNA: TGTGCCACCGGGACTAGCGGGGGCACTAGCACAGATACGCAGTATTTT
CDR3 protein: CATGTSGGTSTDTQYF
D gene: TRBD2
J gene: TRBJ2-3
clone size: .
V gene: TRBV10-3

CDR3 DNA: TGTGCCAGCACCACGATCGGACAGAGCACCGGGGAGCTGTTTTTT
CDR3 protein: CASTTIGQSTGELFF
D gene: .
J gene: TRBJ2-2
clone size: .
V gene: TRBV6-1

CDR3 DNA: TGTGCCAGCAGCGTGAGGGGGGACCTTACCGGGGAGCTGTTTTTT
CDR3 protein: CASSVRGDLTGELFF
D gene: .
J gene: TRBJ2-2
clone size: .
V gene: TRBV9

CDR3 DNA: TGTGCCAGCTCGGGGCGGGGGGGTGCCTACGAGCAGTACTTC
CDR3 protein: CASSGRGGAYEQYF
D gene: TRBD2
J gene: TRBJ2-7
clone size: few
V gene: TRBV7-2

CDR3 DNA: TGTGCCAGCAAAAGTTCGGAAAACACCGGGGAGCTGTTTTTT
CDR3 protein: CASKSSENTGELFF
D gene: .
J gene: TRBJ2-2
clone size: few
V gene: TRBV2

CDR3 DNA: TGTGCCAGCAGTCACAGAGACCCCACAGATACGCAGTATTTT
CDR3 protein: CASSHRDPTDTQYF
D gene: .
J gene: TRBJ2-3
clone size: many
V gene: TRBV12-3/TRBV12-4

CDR3 DNA: TGTGCCAGCAGCTTAGCCAGGTATGACGAGCAGTACTTC
CDR3 protein: CASSLARYDEQYF
D gene: .
J gene: TRBJ2-7
clone size: once
V gene: TRBV11-2